The source of this T cell receptor (beta chain) is a study of blood T cell repertoires in COVID-19. On the study more broadly: From the United States, Italy and Spain came samples of acute and convalescent COVID-19. The cDNA or gDNA used as material had been derived from T cells, B-cell-depleted T cells, or PBMCs.

Original handling: Amplification of reference gene primers was used by the study to estimate nucleated cell counts. Here immunoSEQ multiplex PCR was the method, and the copy in TCRdb shows in-frame clones only, minus some. V and J calls and clone size are as listed in that table; D and trimming were resolved from the DNA. The sample contains around 92,000 clones, 74% of which appear only once. This clone came up a few times. The CDR3 consists of 13 residues. Germline lookup yields CDR1 MNHEY and CDR2 SVGAGI. Trimming at V came to 4 bases and at J to 4 bases, leaving 1 base not matched to a gene. The sequence came from a man between 65 and 80 years old with COVID-19, enrolled during active disease. V and J are TRBV6-5 and TRBJ2-5; 9 bases map to TRBD1. The specimen sequenced was peripheral blood. This CDR3 reads CASSWDRVETQYF. In nucleotides, the CDR3 is TGTGCCAGCAGTTGGGACAGGGTAGAGACCCAGTACTTC.